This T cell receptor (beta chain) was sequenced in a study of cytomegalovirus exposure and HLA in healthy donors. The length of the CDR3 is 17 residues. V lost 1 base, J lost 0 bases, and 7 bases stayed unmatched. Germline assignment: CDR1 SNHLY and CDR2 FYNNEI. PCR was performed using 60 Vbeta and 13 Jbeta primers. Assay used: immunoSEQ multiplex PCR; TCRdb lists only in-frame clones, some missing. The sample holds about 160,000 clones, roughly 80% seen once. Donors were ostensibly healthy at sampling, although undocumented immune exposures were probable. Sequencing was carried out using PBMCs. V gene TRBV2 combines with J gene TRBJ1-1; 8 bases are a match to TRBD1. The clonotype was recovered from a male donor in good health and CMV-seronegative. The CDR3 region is CASSEGGTGVMNTEAFF. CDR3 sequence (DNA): TGTGCCAGCAGTGAAGGTGGGACAGGAGTTATGAACACTGAAGCTTTCTTT.